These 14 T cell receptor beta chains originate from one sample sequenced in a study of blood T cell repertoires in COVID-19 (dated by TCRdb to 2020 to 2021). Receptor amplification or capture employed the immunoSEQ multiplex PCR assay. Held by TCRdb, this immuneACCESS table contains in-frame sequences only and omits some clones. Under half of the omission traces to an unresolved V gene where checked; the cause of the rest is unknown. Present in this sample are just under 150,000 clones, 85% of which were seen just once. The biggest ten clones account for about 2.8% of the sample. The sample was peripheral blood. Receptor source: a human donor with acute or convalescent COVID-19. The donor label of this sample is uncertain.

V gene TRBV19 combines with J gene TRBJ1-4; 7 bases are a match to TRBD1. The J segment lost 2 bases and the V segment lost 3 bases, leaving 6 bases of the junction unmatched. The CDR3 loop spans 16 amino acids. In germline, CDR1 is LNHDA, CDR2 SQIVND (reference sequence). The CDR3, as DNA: TGTGCCAGTAGTATCTCACAGGGGTTTACTAATGAAAAACTGTTTTTT. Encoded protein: CASSISQGFTNEKLFF. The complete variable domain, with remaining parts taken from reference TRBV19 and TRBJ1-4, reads DGGITQSPKYLFRKEGQNVTLSCEQNLNHDAMYWYRQDPGQGLRLIYYSQIVNDFQKGDIAEGYSVSREKKESFPLTVTSAQKNPTAFYLCASSISQGFTNEKLFFGSGTQLSVL.

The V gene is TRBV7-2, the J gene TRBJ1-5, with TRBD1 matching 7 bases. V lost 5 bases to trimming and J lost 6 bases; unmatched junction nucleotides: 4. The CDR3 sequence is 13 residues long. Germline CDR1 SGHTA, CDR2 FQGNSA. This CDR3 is CASSPQGLQPQHF. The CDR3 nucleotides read TGTGCCAGCAGCCCACAGGGGCTTCAGCCCCAGCATTTT.

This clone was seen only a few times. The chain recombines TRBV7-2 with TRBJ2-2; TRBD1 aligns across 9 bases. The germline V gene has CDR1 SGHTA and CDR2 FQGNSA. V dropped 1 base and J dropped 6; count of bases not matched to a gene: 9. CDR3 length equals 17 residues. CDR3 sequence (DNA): TGTGCCAGCAGCTTAGACCTAGGACAGGGGTGCCCCGGGGAGCTGTTTTTT. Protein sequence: CASSLDLGQGCPGELFF.

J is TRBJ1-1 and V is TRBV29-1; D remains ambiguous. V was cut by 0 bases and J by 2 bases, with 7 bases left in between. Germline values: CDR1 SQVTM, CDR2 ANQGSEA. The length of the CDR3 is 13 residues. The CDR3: CSVEEGRNTEAFF. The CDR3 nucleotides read TGCAGCGTTGAAGAGGGCAGAAACACTGAAGCTTTCTTT.

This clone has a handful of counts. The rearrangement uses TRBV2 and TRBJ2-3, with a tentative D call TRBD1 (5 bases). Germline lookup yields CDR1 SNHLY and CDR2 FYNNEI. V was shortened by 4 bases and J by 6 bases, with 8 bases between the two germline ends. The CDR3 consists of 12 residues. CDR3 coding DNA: TGTGCCAGCAGTGGACAGTTTGATACGCAGTATTTT. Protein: CASSGQFDTQYF. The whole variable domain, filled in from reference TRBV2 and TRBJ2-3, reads EPEVTQTPSHQVTQMGQEVILRCVPISNHLYFYWYRQILGQKVEFLVSFYNNEISEKSEIFDDQFSVERPDGSNFTLKIRSTKLEDSAMYFCASSGQFDTQYFGPGTRLTVL.

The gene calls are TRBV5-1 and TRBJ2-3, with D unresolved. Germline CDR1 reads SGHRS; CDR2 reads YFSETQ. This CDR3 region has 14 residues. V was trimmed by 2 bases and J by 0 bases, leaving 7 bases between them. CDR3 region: CASSFAGSTDTQYF. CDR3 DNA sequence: TGCGCCAGCAGCTTCGCAGGAAGCACAGATACGCAGTATTTT. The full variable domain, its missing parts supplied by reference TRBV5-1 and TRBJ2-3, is KAGVTQTPRYLIKTRGQQVTLSCSPISGHRSVSWYQQTPGQGLQFLFEYFSETQRNKGNFPGRFSGRQFSNSRSEMNVSTLELGDSALYLCASSFAGSTDTQYFGPGTRLTVL.

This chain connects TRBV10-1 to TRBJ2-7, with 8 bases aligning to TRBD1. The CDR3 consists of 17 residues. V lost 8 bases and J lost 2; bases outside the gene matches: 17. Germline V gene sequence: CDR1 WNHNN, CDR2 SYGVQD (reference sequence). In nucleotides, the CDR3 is TGCGCCAGCGGATTACCCCTGGACAGGGCCAGAGCCTACGAGCAGTACGTC. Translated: CASGLPLDRARAYEQYV.

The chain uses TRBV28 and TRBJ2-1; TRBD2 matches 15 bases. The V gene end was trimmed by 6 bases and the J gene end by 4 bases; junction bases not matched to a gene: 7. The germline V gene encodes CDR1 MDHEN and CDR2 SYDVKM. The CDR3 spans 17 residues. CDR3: CASRGTSGRTTYNEQFF. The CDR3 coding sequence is TGTGCCAGCAGAGGGACTAGCGGGAGGACCACTTACAATGAGCAGTTCTTC.

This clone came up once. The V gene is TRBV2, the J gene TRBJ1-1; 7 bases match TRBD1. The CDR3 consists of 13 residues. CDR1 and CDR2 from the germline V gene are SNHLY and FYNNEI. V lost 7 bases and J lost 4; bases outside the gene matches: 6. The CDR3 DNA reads TGTGCCAGCACTACAGGGGTACGCACTGAAGCTTTCTTT. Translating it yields CASTTGVRTEAFF.

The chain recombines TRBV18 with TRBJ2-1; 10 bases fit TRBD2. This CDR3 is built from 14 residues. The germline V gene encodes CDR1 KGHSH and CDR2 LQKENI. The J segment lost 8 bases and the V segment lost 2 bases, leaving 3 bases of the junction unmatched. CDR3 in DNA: TGTGCCAGCTCACCAACTCTAGCGGGAGATGAGCAGTTCTTC. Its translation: CASSPTLAGDEQFF.

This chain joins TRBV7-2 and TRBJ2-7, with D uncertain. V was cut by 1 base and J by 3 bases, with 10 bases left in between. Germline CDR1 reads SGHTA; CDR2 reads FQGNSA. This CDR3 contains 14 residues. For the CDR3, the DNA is TGTGCCAGCAGCTTAGGTTCACCGGGCTACGAGCAGTACGTC. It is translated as CASSLGSPGYEQYV.

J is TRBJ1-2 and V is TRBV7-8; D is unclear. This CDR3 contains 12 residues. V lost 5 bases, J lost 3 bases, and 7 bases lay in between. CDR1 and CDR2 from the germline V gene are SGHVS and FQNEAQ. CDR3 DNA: TGTGCCAGCAGCCCGGAGGACTATGGCTACACCTTC. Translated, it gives CASSPEDYGYTF.

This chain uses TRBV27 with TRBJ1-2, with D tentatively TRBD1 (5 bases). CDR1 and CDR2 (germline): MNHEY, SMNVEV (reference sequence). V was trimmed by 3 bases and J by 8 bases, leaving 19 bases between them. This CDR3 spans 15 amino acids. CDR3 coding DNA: TGTGCCAGCAGTTTTTCAGGTGGCAGGGTGAGCGGCTACACCTTC. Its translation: CASSFSGGRVSGYTF.

CDR3 sequence reads: CASSSVDRDNNEQFF. In nucleotides, the CDR3 is TGCGCCAGCAGCTCAGTGGACAGGGATAACAATGAGCAGTTCTTC. The V gene is TRBV4-3, the J gene TRBJ2-1; 8 bases match TRBD1. The V and J ends lost 5 bases and 5 bases, in that order; junction bases with no gene match: 8. The CDR3 spans 15 residues. CDR1 and CDR2 from the germline V gene are LGHNA and YSLEER.